The entry below gives a single T cell receptor (beta chain) sequence along with its context. Using immunoSEQ multiplex PCR, the repertoire was profiled, and TCRdb retains in-frame clones only, with some absent. The sample consists of tens of thousands of clones, around 87% of them appearing once. Per germline, CDR1 SGHTA and CDR2 FQGNSA. The length of the CDR3 is 13 residues. V was pared by 4 bases and J by 2 bases, with 8 bases between. The sample comes from a study of radiotherapy plus CTLA-4 blockade in lung cancer. Study background: Objective responses were seen in around 19% of patients, disease control in about 33%.

The sequence was obtained from a human donor with non-small cell lung cancer that progressed on radiotherapy plus ipilimumab. The V gene is TRBV7-2, the J gene TRBJ1-2, with TRBD1 as a possible D gene (5 bases). Specimen: peripheral blood, collected from a patient treated with radiotherapy plus ipilimumab. CDR3 region: CASSSGRNYGYTF. CDR3 in DNA: TGTGCCAGCAGCTCGGGACGGAACTATGGCTACACCTTC. Full variable domain (remainder filled in from reference TRBV7-2 and TRBJ1-2): GAGVSQSPSNKVTEKGKDVELRCDPISGHTALYWYRQSLGQGLEFLIYFQGNSAPDKSGLPSDRFSAERTGGSVSTLTIQRTQQEDSAVYLCASSSGRNYGYTFGSGTRLTVV.